One T cell receptor (beta chain) is described in this entry. What it recognizes is unknown. The entry originates in a study of T cell repertoires in cytomegalovirus infection. About the study: Matching HLA type, along with CMV infection, was indicated by public TCR beta signatures.

Whole-study results and caveats: People with CMV and the relevant HLA were identified by cumulative public TCR beta family frequency. The ex vivo response was dominated by HLA-C-restricted CMV-specific TCR beta clonotypes.

The CDR3 covers 16 residues. Trimming shortened V by 6 bases and J by 0 bases, and 15 bases separated the two germline ends. Germline lookup yields CDR1 LGHNT and CDR2 FRNRAP. TCRdb ran MiXCR on the reads and lists one entry per CDR3 protein. The sample shows 740,000 or so distinct CDR3 sequences, roughly a third of them seen only once. The chain is built from TRBV12-5 and TRBJ1-5, with a weak D call TRBD1 (6 bases). Sequencing input: PBMCs. The receptor was derived from a human donor in good health (CMV status not recorded). Some clones in this sample may be carry-over from other donors' samples. DNA of the CDR3: TGTGCTAGTGGCACTGAGGACAGATTTAGCAATCAGCCCCAGCATTTT. This encodes CASGTEDRFSNQPQHF.